One sample yielded the 14 T cell receptor beta chains listed below, sequenced in a study of human T cells and chemical hapten exposure. TCRdb ran MiXCR on the RACE reads and lists one entry per CDR3 protein. Here the sample spans around 60,000 distinct CDR3 sequences, around 7% being singletons. Described time point: pre-sensitization, week 0. The treatment: therapeutic diphenylcyclopropenone sensitization with weekly scalp DPC. Material: whole blood, obtained in connection with sensitization to the hapten diphenylcyclopropenone (DPC). Source of these receptors: a woman in her 30s with alopecia areata. Some clones in this sample may be carry-over from other donors' samples.

Comment on this clonotype: A much larger clone lies a single base off, so this may be a read error. The V gene is TRBV12-5, the J gene TRBJ1-1; D is uncertain. The CDR3 runs 12 residues. Germline V gives CDR1 LGHNT, CDR2 FRNRAP. V gave up 7 bases and J gave up 7 bases, with 13 bases separating them. The CDR3 DNA sequence: TGTGCTAGTGCCCTGGGGTGGATTGAAGCTTTCTTT. It translates to CASALGWIEAFF.

The chain uses TRBV29-1 and TRBJ1-2; D perhaps matches TRBD1 (5 bases). The germline V and J ends were trimmed by 3 bases and 12 bases, with 11 bases remaining between them. Germline V gene lookup returns CDR1 SQVTM and CDR2 ANQGSEA. This CDR3 is built from 10 residues. The CDR3 nucleotides are TGCAGCGTTGATAAGGGGCCAAACACCTTC. It specifies CSVDKGPNTF.

The rearrangement uses TRBV7-2 and TRBJ1-4, with 8 bases identical to TRBD1. Trimming cost V 4 bases and J 3 bases; bases outside gene matches: 4. The CDR3 totals 15 residues. CDR1 and CDR2 from the germline V gene are SGHTA and FQGNSA. The CDR3 region has the DNA TGTGCCAGCAGCTACGACAGGGGTTCTAATGAAAAACTGTTTTTT. It specifies CASSYDRGSNEKLFF.

This clonotype was seen ten or more times. The chain couples TRBV5-4 to TRBJ2-2, with 7 nucleotides matching TRBD1. Germline CDR1 reads SGHNT; CDR2 reads YYREEE (reference sequence). V shed 4 bases and J 7 bases; nucleotides not matched to a gene: 13. The CDR3 runs to 16 residues. The CDR3: CASSPPGRGKSGELFF. The CDR3 DNA sequence: TGTGCCAGCAGCCCTCCGGGCAGGGGGAAGAGCGGGGAGCTGTTTTTT.

This clonotype was detected ten times or more. This sequence joins TRBV20-1 and TRBJ1-5, with 7 bases aligning to TRBD1. There are 14 residues in the CDR3. Germline CDR1 DFQATT, CDR2 SNEGSKA (reference sequence). After removal of 6 bases from V and 4 bases from J, the junction contained 9 bases not matched to a gene. CDR3 sequence: CSAMTGLINQPQHF. CDR3 bases: TGCAGTGCAATGACAGGGCTTATTAATCAGCCCCAGCATTTT.

Turning to this clonotype: A much larger clone lies one base from this, so it may be a read error. The V call is TRBV5-1, the J call TRBJ1-2, with 8 bases lining up with TRBD1. The CDR3 runs 15 residues. CDR1 is SGHRS, CDR2 YFSETQ, per germline. The CDR3: CASSLSAGGFDGHTF. DNA for the CDR3: TGCGCCAGCAGCTTGTCGGCAGGGGGCTTCGATGGCCACACCTTC.

This clonotype was seen only once. A much larger clonotype is one base distant, so this may be a read error. This rearrangement joins TRBV29-1 to TRBJ2-7; D is undetermined. This CDR3 spans 12 amino acids. CDR1 is SQVTM, CDR2 ANQGSEA, per germline. The CDR3 sequence: CGVAGVSYEQYF. In nucleotides, the CDR3 is TGCGGCGTCGCTGGGGTCTCCTACGAGCAGTACTTC.

V and J are TRBV6-6 and TRBJ1-2, with 8 bases matching TRBD1. The trim removed 0 bases at V and 7 bases at J, leaving 7 bases unmatched. The CDR3 is 15 residues long. Looked up from germline, CDR1 is MNHNY and CDR2 is SVGAGI (reference sequence). The chain's CDR3 is CASSYSTDRGAGYTF. The CDR3 nucleotides read TGTGCCAGCAGTTACTCGACCGACAGGGGAGCTGGCTACACCTTC.

This clonotype was counted many times. The chain joins TRBV2 to TRBJ2-1, with D possibly matching TRBD1 (6 bases). The V end lost 1 base, the J end lost 2 bases, and 12 bases lay between the germline ends. The CDR3 totals 16 residues. Germline V lookup: CDR1 SNHLY, CDR2 FYNNEI. The CDR3 nucleotides are TGTGCCAGCAGTGAAGGGACAGCGAGGCCCTACAATGAGCAGTTCTTC. It is translated as CASSEGTARPYNEQFF.

The V and J genes are TRBV6-5 and TRBJ1-5; D ambiguous. Germline CDR1 is MNHEY and CDR2 is SVGAGI. The V end lost 5 bases, the J end lost 7 bases, and 9 bases lay between the germline ends. The CDR3 length is 12 residues. CDR3 DNA: TGTGCCAGCAGTAGCGCAGGCCAGCCCCAGCATTTT. The encoded protein is CASSSAGQPQHF.

In this sample, this clonotype turned up many times. The V and J genes are TRBV6-5 and TRBJ1-5, with D hard to call. The CDR3 is 14 amino acids. Germline V gene sequence: CDR1 MNHEY, CDR2 SVGAGI. Trimming pared 4 bases from V and 3 bases from J, leaving 10 bases between. CDR3 DNA: TGTGCCAGCAGTTGGAACAGTCTCAATCAGCCCCAGCATTTT. Amino acid sequence: CASSWNSLNQPQHF.

This clonotype was recorded many times. The genes are TRBV2 and TRBJ1-6, with 10 bases lining up with TRBD1. The CDR3 has 14 residues. Germline V gene data show CDR1 as SNHLY and CDR2 as FYNNEI. The junction had 4 bases not matched to a gene; V was cut back by 6 bases and J by 8 bases. The CDR3 nucleotides read TGTGCCAGCAGAGAGGACAGGGGGTATTCACCCCTCCACTTT. Its translation is CASREDRGYSPLHF.

The sample holds many counts of this clonotype. The rearrangement uses TRBV12-3 or TRBV12-4 and TRBJ1-4; 7 bases align to TRBD1. V gave up 7 bases and J gave up 8 bases; unmatched junction bases: 10. The CDR3 extends over 14 amino acids. Here the CDR3 reads CASTTTGVGEKLFF. For the CDR3, the DNA is TGTGCCAGCACCACAACAGGGGTTGGAGAAAAACTGTTTTTT.

This clonotype has ten or more counts. The chain couples TRBV2 to TRBJ2-7; unclear D gene. V was shortened by 5 bases and J by 10 bases, with 12 bases between the two germline ends. Germline-derived CDR1 and CDR2 are SNHLY and FYNNEI. The CDR3 has 11 amino acids. The CDR3 here is CASSTAGRQYF. Here the CDR3 DNA reads TGTGCCAGCAGTACTGCTGGGCGACAGTACTTC.